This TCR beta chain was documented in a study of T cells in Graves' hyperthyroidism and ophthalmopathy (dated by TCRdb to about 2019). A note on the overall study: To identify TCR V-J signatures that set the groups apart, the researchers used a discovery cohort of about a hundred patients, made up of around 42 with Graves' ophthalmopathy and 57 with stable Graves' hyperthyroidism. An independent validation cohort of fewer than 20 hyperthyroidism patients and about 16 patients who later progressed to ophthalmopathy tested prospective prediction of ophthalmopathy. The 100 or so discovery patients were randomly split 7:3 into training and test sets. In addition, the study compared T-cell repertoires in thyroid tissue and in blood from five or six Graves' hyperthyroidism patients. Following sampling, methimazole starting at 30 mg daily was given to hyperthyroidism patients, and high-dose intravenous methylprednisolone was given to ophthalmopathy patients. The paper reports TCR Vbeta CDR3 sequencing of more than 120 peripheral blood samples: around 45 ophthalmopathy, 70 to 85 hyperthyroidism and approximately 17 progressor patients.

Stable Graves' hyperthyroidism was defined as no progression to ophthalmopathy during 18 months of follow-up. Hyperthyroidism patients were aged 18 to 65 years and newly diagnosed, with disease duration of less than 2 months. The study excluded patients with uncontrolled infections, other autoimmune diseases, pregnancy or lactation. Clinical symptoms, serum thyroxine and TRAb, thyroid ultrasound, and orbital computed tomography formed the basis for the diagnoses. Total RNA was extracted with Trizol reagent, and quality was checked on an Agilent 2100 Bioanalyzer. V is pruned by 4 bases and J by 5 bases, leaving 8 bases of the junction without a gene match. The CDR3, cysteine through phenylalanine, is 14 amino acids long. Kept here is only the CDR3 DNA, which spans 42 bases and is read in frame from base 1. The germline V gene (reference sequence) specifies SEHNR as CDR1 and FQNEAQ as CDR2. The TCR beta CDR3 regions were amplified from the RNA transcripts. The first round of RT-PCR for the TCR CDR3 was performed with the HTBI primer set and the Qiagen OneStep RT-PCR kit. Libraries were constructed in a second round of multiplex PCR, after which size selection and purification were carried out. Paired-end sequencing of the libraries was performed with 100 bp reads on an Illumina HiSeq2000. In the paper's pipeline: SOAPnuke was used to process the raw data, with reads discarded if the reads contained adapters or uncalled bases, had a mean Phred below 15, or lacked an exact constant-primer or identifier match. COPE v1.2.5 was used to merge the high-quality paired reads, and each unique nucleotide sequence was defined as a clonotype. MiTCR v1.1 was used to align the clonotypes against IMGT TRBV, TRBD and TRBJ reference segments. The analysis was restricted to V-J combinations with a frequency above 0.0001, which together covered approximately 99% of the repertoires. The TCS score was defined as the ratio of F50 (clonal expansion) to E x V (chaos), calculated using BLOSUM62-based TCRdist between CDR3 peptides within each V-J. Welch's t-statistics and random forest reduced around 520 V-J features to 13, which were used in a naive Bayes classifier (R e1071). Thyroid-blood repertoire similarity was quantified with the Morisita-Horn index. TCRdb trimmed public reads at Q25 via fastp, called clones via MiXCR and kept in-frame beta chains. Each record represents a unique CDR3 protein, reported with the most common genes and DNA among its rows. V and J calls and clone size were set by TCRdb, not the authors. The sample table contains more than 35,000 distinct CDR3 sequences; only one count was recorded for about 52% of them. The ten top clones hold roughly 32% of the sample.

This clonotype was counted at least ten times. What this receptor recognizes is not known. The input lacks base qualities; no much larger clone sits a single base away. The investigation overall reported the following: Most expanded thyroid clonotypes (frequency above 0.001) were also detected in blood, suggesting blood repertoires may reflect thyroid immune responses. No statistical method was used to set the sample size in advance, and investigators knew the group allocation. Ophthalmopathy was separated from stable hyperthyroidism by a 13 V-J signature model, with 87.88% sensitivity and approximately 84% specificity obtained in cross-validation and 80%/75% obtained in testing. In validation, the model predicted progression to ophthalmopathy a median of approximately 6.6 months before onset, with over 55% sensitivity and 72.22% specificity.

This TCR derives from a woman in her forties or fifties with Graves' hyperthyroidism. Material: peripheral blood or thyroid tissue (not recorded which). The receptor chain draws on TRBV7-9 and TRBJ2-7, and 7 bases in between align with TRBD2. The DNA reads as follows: TGTGCCAGCAGCTCCTTAGCGGGTCAAGACGAGCAGTACTTC. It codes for CASSSLAGQDEQYF.